Below are 20 T cell receptor beta chains sequenced from a single sample in a study of shared clonotypes between healthy human individuals. Using immunoSEQ multiplex PCR, the repertoire was profiled, and TCRdb retains in-frame clones only, with some absent. This sample has roughly 590,000 clones, with around 95% found just once. Selected positively for CCR7 and CD45RO-negative, naive CD8 cells excluded terminally differentiated effector memory CD45RA+ cells. Source material: naive CD8+ T cells sorted from blood. These receptors were collected from a woman younger than 45 in good health.

V gene TRBV6-9 combines with J gene TRBJ2-7, with D maybe TRBD2 (5 bases). Germline lookup yields CDR1 MNHGY and CDR2 SVAAGI. The CDR3 has 13 residues. Between the trimmed V and J ends, which lost 5 bases and 2 bases, there was a span of 10 bases. The DNA for the CDR3 is TGTGCCAGCAGTGCCGGGGTCGCCTACGAGCAGTACTTC. It specifies CASSAGVAYEQYF.

This clone was detected only once. This chain joins TRBV27 and TRBJ2-7; D gene unclear. Trimming pared 5 bases from V and 4 bases from J, leaving 15 bases between. This CDR3 spans 14 amino acids. CDR1 is MNHEY, CDR2 SMNVEV, per germline (reference sequence). This CDR3 is CASSPNAGKYEQYF. Written as DNA, the CDR3 is TGTGCCAGCAGTCCAAACGCCGGAAAGTACGAGCAGTACTTC.

This clone showed up just once. This chain joins TRBV5-4 and TRBJ2-6; TRBD1 matches at 7 bases. Germline V CDR1 and CDR2: SGHNT, YYREEE (reference sequence). The CDR3 length is 16 residues. After removal of 0 bases from V and 4 bases from J, the junction contained 4 bases not matched to a gene. CDR3 sequence reads: CASSLETGNGANVLTF. The CDR3 bases are TGTGCCAGCAGCTTGGAGACAGGGAACGGGGCCAACGTCCTGACTTTC.

The rearrangement uses TRBV2 and TRBJ1-1, with 9 positions matching TRBD1. The V segment lost 10 bases and the J segment 0 bases; nucleotides outside the gene matches: 12. The CDR3 has 16 amino acids. CDR1 is SNHLY and CDR2 is FYNNEI in the germline V gene. The CDR3 DNA reads TGTGCCACTTGCCGCGGGACAGGGATCATGAACACTGAAGCTTTCTTT. It encodes CATCRGTGIMNTEAFF.

The chain couples TRBV19 to TRBJ1-3, with 10 bases that match TRBD1. The CDR3 length is 14 residues. J gave up 11 bases and V 4 bases, and 8 bases lay outside the gene matches. Germline V CDR1 and CDR2: LNHDA, SQIVND (reference sequence). The CDR3 loop reads CASSTDRGTGAIYF. The CDR3 nucleotides are TGTGCCAGTAGTACGGACAGGGGGACCGGGGCCATATATTTT.

This clone was seen only a few times. The rearrangement joins TRBV19 to TRBJ1-1; possible D gene TRBD1, 5 bases. V was trimmed by 3 bases and J by 2 bases, leaving 10 bases between them. The germline gives CDR1 LNHDA, CDR2 SQIVND (reference sequence). The CDR3 totals 14 residues. CDR3 in amino acids: CASSMGQTNTEAFF. The CDR3, as DNA: TGTGCCAGTAGTATGGGGCAGACAAACACTGAAGCTTTCTTT.

This chain links TRBV4-1 with TRBJ2-5; D gene unclear. TRBJ2-7 explains the end of the DNA better; the J call may be wrong. Germline V gives CDR1 MGHRA, CDR2 YSYEKL. The CDR3 runs 13 residues. The chain's CDR3 is CASSQAVSYEQYF. CDR3 DNA: TGCGCCAGCAGCCAGGCAGTCTCCTACGAGCAGTACTTC.

V usage is TRBV28 and J usage is TRBJ2-7; D perhaps matches TRBD2 (6 bases). The CDR3 consists of 14 residues. Trimming took off 8 bases at V and 3 bases at J, with 17 bases between the two ends. Germline assignment: CDR1 MDHEN and CDR2 SYDVKM. CDR3: CASQYGGLYYEQYF. The CDR3 DNA reads TGTGCCAGCCAATACGGGGGTCTTTACTACGAGCAGTACTTC.

This clone was counted a few times. In the same sample, other DNA sequences code for this CDR3. The chain combines TRBV27 with TRBJ2-1; D remains unclear. V was clipped by 3 bases and J by 8 bases, with 8 bases between them. CDR3 size: 12 residues. CDR1 and CDR2 (germline): MNHEY, SMNVEV (reference sequence). The CDR3 DNA reads as TGTGCCAGCAGTTTGGGTGGCGATGAGCAGTTCTTC. As protein: CASSLGGDEQFF.

The chain links TRBV9 to TRBJ2-7, with D uncertain. CDR1 and CDR2 (germline): SGDLS, YYNGEE. This CDR3 is built from 14 residues. V lost 4 bases to trimming and J lost 5 bases, with 16 bases between them. CDR3 nucleotide sequence: TGTGCCAGCAGCCGTGACAATCCGGTTAACGAGCAGTACTTC. Amino acids: CASSRDNPVNEQYF.

This clone was counted once. This sequence joins TRBV2 and TRBJ2-2; 11 bases are shared with TRBD2. This CDR3 is built from 18 residues. Per germline, CDR1 SNHLY and CDR2 FYNNEI. J gave up 2 bases and V 6 bases, and 11 bases lay outside the gene matches. CDR3 amino acids: CASRVGTSGAGNTGELFF. CDR3 bases: TGTGCCAGCAGGGTGGGGACTAGCGGAGCCGGTAACACCGGGGAGCTGTTTTTT.

V usage is TRBV5-1 and J usage is TRBJ1-2, with 7 bases that match TRBD1. This CDR3 contains 12 residues. Germline lookup yields CDR1 SGHRS and CDR2 YFSETQ. The junction had 5 bases not matched to a gene; V was cut back by 4 bases and J by 8 bases. CDR3 bases: TGCGCCAGCAGCCTCGACAGGGTGGGCTACACCTTC. Residues: CASSLDRVGYTF. Complete variable domain (other parts from reference TRBV5-1 and TRBJ1-2): KAGVTQTPRYLIKTRGQQVTLSCSPISGHRSVSWYQQTPGQGLQFLFEYFSETQRNKGNFPGRFSGRQFSNSRSEMNVSTLELGDSALYLCASSLDRVGYTFGSGTRLTVV.

V usage is TRBV25-1 and J usage is TRBJ1-1; D perhaps matches TRBD1 (5 bases). Trimming stripped 5 bases from V and 3 bases from J, with 16 bases between. CDR1 and CDR2 from the germline V gene are MGHDK and SYGVNS. This CDR3 comprises 15 residues. The CDR3 DNA sequence: TGTGCCAGCAGTCGGACTGAGGCGGGGGACACTGAAGCTTTCTTT. Protein: CASSRTEAGDTEAFF.

This clone was seen a few times. The chain employs TRBV6-5 and TRBJ1-1; D not resolved. V lost 5 bases, J lost 7 bases, and 14 bases lay in between. This CDR3 has 13 amino acids. The germline gives CDR1 MNHEY, CDR2 SVGAGI. CDR3 coding DNA: TGTGCCAGCAGTACTAACAAGGATGATGAAGCTTTCTTT. Protein sequence: CASSTNKDDEAFF.

This chain joins TRBV28 and TRBJ1-1, with 11 nucleotides matching TRBD1. Germline V CDR1 and CDR2: MDHEN, SYDVKM. Trimming at V came to 8 bases and at J to 6 bases, leaving 2 bases not matched to a gene. This CDR3 has 12 amino acids. The CDR3 nucleotides are TGTGCCAGCGGGGGACAGGGGGCTGAAGCTTTCTTT. This translates into CASGGQGAEAFF. Full variable domain (rest looked up from reference TRBV28 and TRBJ1-1): DVKVTQSSRYLVKRTGEKVFLECVQDMDHENMFWYRQDPGLGLRLIYFSYDVKMKEKGDIPEGYSVSREKKERFSLILESASTNQTSMYLCASGGQGAEAFFGQGTRLTVV.

The gene calls are TRBV28 and TRBJ1-3; D is ambiguous. CDR3 length equals 15 residues. V gave up 6 bases and J gave up 0 bases, with 12 bases separating them. Germline values: CDR1 MDHEN, CDR2 SYDVKM. CDR3 amino acids: CASSRGLISGNTIYF. CDR3 DNA sequence: TGTGCCAGCAGCCGCGGACTTATCTCTGGAAACACCATATATTTT.

The J gene is TRBJ2-1, the V gene TRBV25-1; the D call may be TRBD1 or TRBD2 (5 bases each). Germline lookup yields CDR1 MGHDK and CDR2 SYGVNS. CDR3 length: 15 residues. The ends were cut back, 2 bases at V and 6 bases at J, with 14 bases in the middle. CDR3 region: CASSEHSSRGNEQFF. Here the CDR3 DNA reads TGTGCCAGCAGTGAACACTCCTCGAGGGGCAATGAGCAGTTCTTC.

This clone was detected once. The CDR3 protein is CASSLERLAKNIQYF. The DNA for the CDR3 is TGTGCCAGCAGCTTGGAGAGATTAGCCAAAAACATTCAGTACTTC. The chain is built from TRBV7-9 and TRBJ2-4; D unresolved. Per germline, CDR1 SEHNR and CDR2 FQNEAQ (reference sequence). V was shortened by 3 bases and J by 0 bases, with 9 bases between the two germline ends. The CDR3 covers 15 residues. The variable domain in full, completed from reference TRBV7-9 and TRBJ2-4, reads DTGVSQNPRHKITKRGQNVTFRCDPISEHNRLYWYRQTLGQGPEFLTYFQNEAQLEKSRLLSDRFSAERPKGSFSTLEIQRTEQGDSAMYLCASSLERLAKNIQYFGAGTRLSVL.

The chain combines TRBV2 with TRBJ2-7, with TRBD1 matching over 7 bases. CDR3 length equals 12 residues. Germline V gene data show CDR1 as SNHLY and CDR2 as FYNNEI. Trimming cost V 8 bases and J 3 bases; bases outside gene matches: 4. CDR3 bases: TGTGCCAGCCGGGACAGCAACTACGAGCAGTACTTC. Amino acids: CASRDSNYEQYF.

V gene TRBV4-1 combines with J gene TRBJ2-4; D not certain. Looked up from germline, CDR1 is MGHRA and CDR2 is YSYEKL. Trimming stripped 0 bases from V and 0 bases from J, with 12 bases between. The CDR3 length is 17 residues. The CDR3 region has the DNA TGCGCCAGCAGCCAAGATCTTGTCAGTCTAGCCAAAAACATTCAGTACTTC. It specifies CASSQDLVSLAKNIQYF.